Detailed here is one TCR beta chain. The antigen is not known. The sample comes from a study of T cell responses to AZD1222 COVID-19 vaccine. The J segment lost 0 bases and the V segment lost 3 bases, leaving 4 bases of the junction unmatched. The CDR3 is 15 residues long. CDR1 and CDR2 from the germline V gene are SGHRS and YFSETQ. The assay was immunoSEQ multiplex PCR, and TCRdb's table has in-frame clones only and misses some. The sample shows 150,000 or so clones, around 90% of them seen only once. General study results and limits: Baseline seropositivity characterized only six AZD1222 recipients. The span of vaccine-associated CD4 TCRs extended across spike, with dominance at 160-218 and 743-854.

The sequence derives from an adult in good health. The chain joins TRBV5-1 to TRBJ2-7, with TRBD1 matching 9 bases. Sequencing used peripheral blood, obtained on day 0 of AZD1222 vaccination. The CDR3 loop is CASSSATGGSYEQYF. The CDR3 nucleotides are TGCGCCAGCAGCTCCGCGACAGGGGGCTCCTACGAGCAGTACTTC.